The T cell receptor (beta chain) under discussion was sequenced for a study of blood T cells in healthy people across ages. Study at large: Template-switching capture recovered about one barcoded beta molecule per two T cells.

This clonotype occurred once. It was with a sample-barcoded 5' primer and a J-beta primer mix that a second PCR of roughly 7 to 12 cycles was run. From the 5' RACE reads, TCRdb called clonotypes with MiXCR, one entry per CDR3 protein. The sample carries 1 million to 1.2 million distinct CDR3 sequences, more than 30% recorded once. This CDR3 is 14 amino acids long. Germline-derived CDR1 and CDR2 are MNHEY and SVGAGI. V lost 5 bases and J 4 bases, leaving 12 bases between the germline ends. The clonotype was recovered from a man aged 18 to 35 in good health. Sequenced: blood. This chain uses TRBV6-5 with TRBJ1-3; D is unresolved. The CDR3 loop reads CASSPTPGGNTIYF. In DNA form, the CDR3 reads TGTGCCAGCAGTCCTACCCCCGGAGGAAACACCATATATTTT.